This TCR beta chain emerged from a study of T cells in Graves' hyperthyroidism and ophthalmopathy. The investigators amplified TCR beta CDR3 regions from RNA transcripts. The TCR CDR3 first-round RT-PCR relied on the HTBI primer set. TCRdb reanalysed the multiplex PCR reads using MiXCR and keeps one entry per CDR3 protein. The repertoire consists of some 180,000 distinct CDR3 sequences, with over 15% occurring once and the leading ten covering around 27%. The trim removed 6 bases at V and 9 bases at J, leaving 5 bases unmatched. The CDR3 sequence is 12 residues long. This clonotype was observed many times.

Material: blood. The receptor comes from a woman between 45 and 60 years old with Graves' hyperthyroidism. The chain links TRBV12-3 or TRBV12-4 to TRBJ2-1, with TRBD1 matching over 7 bases. Here the CDR3 reads CASRPDRAEQFF. In nucleotides, the CDR3 is TGTGCCAGCAGGCCAGACAGGGCTGAGCAGTTCTTC.